A single sample is the source of the 24 T cell receptor beta chains below, sequenced in a study of PD-1 blockade in mismatch repair-deficient tumors. The protocol was immunoSEQ multiplex PCR, while the TCRdb copy is restricted to in-frame clones and leaves out a portion. The table has about 100,000 clones, 70% to 85% seen once. This material consisted of peripheral blood, taken roughly 36 weeks after starting pembrolizumab. Receptor source: an adult with mismatch repair-deficient cancer.

The chain links TRBV29-1 to TRBJ2-1, with 12 nucleotides matching TRBD2. The length of the CDR3 is 17 residues. The V gene end was trimmed by 6 bases and the J gene end by 9 bases; junction bases not matched to a gene: 18. The germline CDR1 and CDR2 sequences are SQVTM and ANQGSEA. This chain's CDR3 is CSVELAGGRLFGSEQFF. Here the CDR3 DNA reads TGCAGCGTGGAGCTAGCGGGAGGGCGTCTTTTTGGTAGTGAGCAGTTCTTC.

In DNA, the CDR3 is TGTGCCATCAGTGAGTCGATTTCGAACACCGGGGAGCTGTTTTTT. Protein product: CAISESISNTGELFF. This chain connects TRBV10-3 to TRBJ2-2; D is unresolved. Germline V lookup: CDR1 ENHRY, CDR2 SYGVKD. This CDR3 region has 15 residues. Trimming took 0 bases from V and 0 from J, leaving 5 bases between them.

The chain couples TRBV5-5 to TRBJ2-7; the D gene is possibly TRBD2 (6 bases). Trimming pared 2 bases from V and 4 bases from J, leaving 19 bases between. The CDR3 totals 16 residues. Germline V gives CDR1 SGHKS, CDR2 YYEKEE (reference sequence). For the CDR3, the DNA is TGTGCCAGCAGCTTCGGTCCCGGGACTGGAGCTTACGAGCAGTACTTC. Translating gives CASSFGPGTGAYEQYF. Combining the CDR3 with reference TRBV5-5 and TRBJ2-7 gives the whole variable domain DAGVTQSPTHLIKTRGQQVTLRCSPISGHKSVSWYQQVLGQGPQFIFQYYEKEERGRGNFPDRFSARQFPNYSSELNVNALLLGDSALYLCASSFGPGTGAYEQYFGPGTRLTVT.

The chain couples TRBV9 to TRBJ2-3; TRBD1 aligns across 10 bases. J gave up 0 bases and V 0 bases, and 1 base lay outside the gene matches. The CDR3 extends over 16 amino acids. Germline CDR1 SGDLS, CDR2 YYNGEE. The CDR3 sequence: CASSVGDRGSTDTQYF. CDR3 DNA sequence: TGTGCCAGCAGCGTAGGGGACAGGGGTAGCACAGATACGCAGTATTTT.

This clone came up once. The J gene is TRBJ2-7, the V gene TRBV27, with 7 bases that match TRBD2. The CDR3 has 15 amino acids. The germline CDR1 and CDR2 sequences are MNHEY and SMNVEV (reference sequence). V lost 8 bases, J lost 0 bases, and 10 bases stayed unmatched. CDR3 protein: CASRDSGWSSYEQYF. The CDR3 coding sequence is TGTGCCAGCCGAGATAGCGGGTGGAGCTCCTACGAGCAGTACTTC.

Comment on this clone: A junction end diverges from the germline sequence, so it may reflect a read error. The chain combines TRBV9 with TRBJ1-1; D unresolved. There are 12 residues in the CDR3. Per germline, CDR1 SGDLS and CDR2 YYNGEE. CDR3 DNA: TGTGCCAGCAGCGTAGCGGAAAGGGCCCCTTCTTTT. This translates into CASSVAERAPSF.

The V and J genes are TRBV10-3 and TRBJ2-7; TRBD1 agrees at 9 bases. The J segment lost 7 bases and the V segment lost 6 bases, leaving 7 bases of the junction unmatched. This CDR3 region has 13 residues. The germline V gene encodes CDR1 ENHRY and CDR2 SYGVKD. The CDR3 nucleotides read TGTGCCATCAGCGGACAGGGGATGAGTGAGCAGTACTTC. Its translation is CAISGQGMSEQYF.

The gene calls are TRBV7-2 and TRBJ1-5, with D perhaps matching TRBD1 (5 bases). This CDR3 contains 15 residues. Trimming pared 3 bases from V and 7 bases from J, leaving 16 bases between. Germline-derived CDR1 and CDR2 are SGHTA and FQGNSA. The CDR3 coding sequence is TGTGCCAGCAGCTTCGGGGACGGGGCCGGGCAGCCCCAGCATTTT. Translation: CASSFGDGAGQPQHF.

The V call is TRBV5-5, the J call TRBJ2-1, with 9 bases lining up with TRBD2. The germline V gene has CDR1 SGHKS and CDR2 YYEKEE (reference sequence). The CDR3 loop spans 16 amino acids. After removal of 2 bases from V and 7 bases from J, the junction contained 10 bases not matched to a gene. The CDR3 reads CASSFRGAGGGNEQFF. The CDR3 DNA follows: TGTGCCAGCAGCTTCCGAGGGGCGGGAGGGGGTAATGAGCAGTTCTTC.

V usage is TRBV10-1 and J usage is TRBJ2-7; D perhaps matches TRBD1 (5 bases). V dropped 3 bases and J dropped 1 base, with 13 bases sitting between them. This CDR3 has 15 amino acids. The germline gives CDR1 WNHNN, CDR2 SYGVQD (reference sequence). Here the CDR3 reads CASSEFPAGSYEQYF. CDR3 DNA sequence: TGCGCCAGCAGTGAATTCCCGGCAGGGTCCTACGAGCAGTACTTC.

On this clone: Other DNA sequences in this specimen translate into the identical CDR3. The CDR3 DNA sequence: TGCGCCAGCAGCTTGGGACAGGGAACGCAGCCCCAGCATTTT. Translated, it gives CASSLGQGTQPQHF. The rearrangement links TRBV5-1 to TRBJ1-5; 7 nucleotides line up with TRBD1. The CDR3 is made up of 14 amino acids. V gave up 0 bases and J gave up 7 bases; unmatched junction bases: 4. Germline CDR1 is SGHRS and CDR2 is YFSETQ. The full variable domain, in which reference TRBV5-1 and TRBJ1-5 provide the parts outside the CDR3, is KAGVTQTPRYLIKTRGQQVTLSCSPISGHRSVSWYQQTPGQGLQFLFEYFSETQRNKGNFPGRFSGRQFSNSRSEMNVSTLELGDSALYLCASSLGQGTQPQHFGDGTRLSIL.

The chain uses TRBV5-1 and TRBJ1-5; D may be TRBD1 (5 bases). Germline CDR1 and CDR2: SGHRS and YFSETQ. The CDR3 has 14 residues. Between the trimmed V and J ends, which lost 2 bases and 6 bases, there was a span of 12 bases. The CDR3 sequence: CASSFQGGGQPQHF. DNA of the CDR3: TGCGCCAGCAGCTTCCAGGGAGGCGGTCAGCCCCAGCATTTT.

This rearrangement joins TRBV4-3 to TRBJ2-3, with 9 bases identical to TRBD2. Germline V CDR1 and CDR2: LGHNA, YSLEER. V lost 0 bases to trimming and J lost 4 bases; unmatched junction nucleotides: 5. This CDR3 is 16 amino acids long. The CDR3 DNA follows: TGCGCCAGCAGCCAAGATAAAGCGGGAGGCTCAGATACGCAGTATTTT. Translation gives CASSQDKAGGSDTQYF.

The chain joins TRBV7-2 to TRBJ2-7; 8 positions match TRBD2. V lost 5 bases and J lost 2; bases outside the gene matches: 11. The CDR3 spans 16 residues. Germline V gives CDR1 SGHTA, CDR2 FQGNSA. DNA for the CDR3: TGTGCCAGCAGCCCCAAAGCGGGAGTCGGGGCCTACGAGCAGTACTTC. It yields the protein CASSPKAGVGAYEQYF.

This chain uses TRBV2 with TRBJ2-5, with a possible D match to TRBD1 (6 bases). With 6 bases removed from V and 5 bases from J, the gap between germline ends came to 10 bases. The CDR3 is made up of 12 amino acids. Looked up from germline, CDR1 is SNHLY and CDR2 is FYNNEI. The CDR3 loop is CASRQGEETQYF. In DNA, the CDR3 is TGTGCCAGCAGACAGGGAGAGGAGACCCAGTACTTC.

V gene TRBV5-4 combines with J gene TRBJ2-1, with D hard to call. With 1 base removed from V and 9 bases from J, the gap between germline ends came to 11 bases. Germline CDR1 SGHNT, CDR2 YYREEE (reference sequence). CDR3 size: 13 residues. DNA of the CDR3: TGTGCCAGCAGCTTGTTGACGGCAGGTGAGCAGTTCTTC. This codes for CASSLLTAGEQFF.

The rearrangement joins TRBV2 to TRBJ1-4; D remains ambiguous. The ends were cut back, 5 bases at V and 8 bases at J, with 12 bases in the middle. Germline V lookup: CDR1 SNHLY, CDR2 FYNNEI. The CDR3 is 13 residues long. The chain's CDR3 is CASSWQAGEKLFF. Written as DNA, the CDR3 is TGTGCCAGCAGTTGGCAGGCGGGCGAAAAACTGTTTTTT.

The rearrangement links TRBV4-1 to TRBJ2-7; 9 nucleotides line up with TRBD2. Trimming cost V 0 bases and J 2 bases; bases outside gene matches: 5. Germline CDR1 and CDR2: MGHRA and YSYEKL. CDR3 length: 16 amino acids. CDR3 residues: CASSQDSLAGTYEQYF. The DNA of the CDR3 is TGCGCCAGCAGCCAAGACAGTCTAGCGGGGACCTACGAGCAGTACTTC.

This clone was picked up one time. Here the CDR3 reads CASRLAGSNTGELFF. The CDR3 DNA sequence: TGTGCCAGCAGGCTAGCGGGATCGAACACCGGGGAGCTGTTTTTT. The chain is built from TRBV6-5 and TRBJ2-2; 9 bases are a match to TRBD2. This CDR3 spans 15 amino acids. Germline V CDR1 and CDR2: MNHEY, SVGAGI. V shed 6 bases, J shed 0 bases, and the junction held 2 bases outside the gene matches.

The chain is built from TRBV25-1 and TRBJ1-3; D unclear. There are 11 residues in the CDR3. Germline loops: CDR1 MGHDK, CDR2 SYGVNS. V lost 6 bases and J lost 2, with 2 bases in between. In nucleotides, the CDR3 is TGTGCCAGCAGAACTGGAAACACCATATATTTT. Its protein product is CASRTGNTIYF.

The V call is TRBV7-9, the J call TRBJ1-2, with 7 bases aligning to TRBD1. The CDR3 has 15 residues. The junction had 6 bases not matched to a gene; V was cut back by 5 bases and J by 0 bases. Germline V gene sequence: CDR1 SEHNR, CDR2 FQNEAQ (reference sequence). CDR3 in amino acids: CASSQDRAANYGYTF. DNA of the CDR3: TGTGCCAGCAGCCAAGACAGGGCCGCTAACTATGGCTACACCTTC.

About this clone: A junction end diverges from the germline sequence, so it may reflect a read error. The V gene is TRBV13, the J gene TRBJ2-5; 14 bases line up with TRBD2. Germline V gene data show CDR1 as PRHDT and CDR2 as FYEKMQ (reference sequence). There are 15 residues in the CDR3. CDR3 bases: TGTGCCAGCAGCCTAGGACTAGCGGGAGGAGAGACCCAGTACTTC. It yields the protein CASSLGLAGGETQYF.

This chain connects TRBV6-1 to TRBJ2-1; the D gene could be TRBD1 or TRBD2 (5 bases each). V dropped 6 bases and J dropped 4 bases, with 10 bases sitting between them. The CDR3 loop spans 13 amino acids. The germline CDR1 and CDR2 sequences are MNHNS and SASEGT. CDR3 bases: TGTGCCAGCAGCTTTTGGGGGTACAATGAGCAGTTCTTC. It yields the protein CASSFWGYNEQFF.

This clone was seen just once. This sequence joins TRBV6-5 and TRBJ2-5, with a possible D match to TRBD1 (5 bases). With 0 bases removed from V and 2 bases from J, the gap between germline ends came to 7 bases. The germline V gene has CDR1 MNHEY and CDR2 SVGAGI. The CDR3 totals 14 residues. The CDR3 nucleotides are TGTGCCAGCAGTTACTCCCAGGGACAAGAGACCCAGTACTTC. This translates into CASSYSQGQETQYF.